This section outlines one TCR beta chain sequence together with its context. The data originate from a study of T cell changes during pregnancy in multiple sclerosis. The CDR3 totals 15 residues. The V gene's germline CDR1 is SGHTA and CDR2 FQGNSA. With V trimmed by 0 bases and J by 7 bases, 6 bases remained unmatched. Some clones are missing from TCRdb's copy, which holds only in-frame ones; the method was immunoSEQ multiplex PCR. The table shows around 99,000 clones, with 80% to 95% occurring only once. The source was peripheral blood, collected in the first trimester of pregnancy. The V and J genes are TRBV7-2 and TRBJ2-7, with 10 bases matching TRBD2. This TCR derives from a female donor with multiple sclerosis, enrolled in a pregnancy study. CDR3 sequence: CASSLARTSGWEQYF. In DNA form, the CDR3 reads TGTGCCAGCAGCTTAGCGAGGACTAGCGGTTGGGAGCAGTACTTC.